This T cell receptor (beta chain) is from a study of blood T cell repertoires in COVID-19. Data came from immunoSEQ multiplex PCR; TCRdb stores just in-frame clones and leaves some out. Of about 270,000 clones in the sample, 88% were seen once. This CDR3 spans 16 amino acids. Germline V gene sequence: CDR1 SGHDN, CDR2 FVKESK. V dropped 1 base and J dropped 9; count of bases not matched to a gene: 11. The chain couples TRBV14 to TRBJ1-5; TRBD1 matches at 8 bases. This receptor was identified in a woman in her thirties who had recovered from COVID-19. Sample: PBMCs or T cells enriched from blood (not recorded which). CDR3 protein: CASSQGIGQGGGPQHF. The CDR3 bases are TGTGCCAGCAGCCAAGGGATAGGACAGGGAGGGGGGCCCCAGCATTTT.